The rows below give T cell receptor beta chains drawn from one sample of a study of molecular identifiers for immune sequencing clone quantification. MiXCR, run by TCRdb on the PCR reads, gives a single entry per CDR3 protein. This table holds some 320,000 distinct CDR3 sequences, about a fifth found once. Sequencing was carried out using naive CD8+ T cells from blood, with Jurkat cell RNA spiked in. These TCRs come from a human donor in good health. Some libraries in this study had Jurkat cell RNA spiked in. Each CDR3 is given with its conserved first and last residue.

V gene | CDR3 protein
TRBV27 | CASSPGTGRYGYTF
TRBV29-1 | CSVETSGRYNEQFF
TRBV20-1 | CSANLIGLAGGPQETQYF
TRBV2 | CASSEVGIGADTQYF
TRBV16 | CASSHSLPLGGDQPQHF
TRBV29-1 | CSVEALTGRNYGYTF
TRBV7-9 | CASSLGLSPEAFF
TRBV5-1 | CASSETGTNTEAFF
TRBV12-3/TRBV12-4 | CASSSGRGALTNEKLFF
TRBV7-3 | CASSLMGWLGTGTQYF
TRBV5-5 | CASSLVGRLGEQYF
TRBV4-3 | CASSQDPAGGPWDSEQFF
TRBV2 | CASKSGAGANVLTF
TRBV6-2/TRBV6-3 | CASSAGEQYF
TRBV7-2 | CASRQGQASTNEKLFF
TRBV12-3/TRBV12-4 | CASSSGGLTYEQYF
TRBV3-1 | CASSPDAAGGTEAFF
TRBV5-6 | CASSFWGTGTYGYTF
TRBV28 | CASRTSLEQFF
TRBV7-9 | CAGRVAGVTDTQYF
TRBV28 | CASGNPPGTSVFHEQYF
TRBV7-9 | CASSTALRDNEQFF
TRBV5-6 | CASSLAERDTQYF
TRBV2 | CARLRGGGTEAFF
TRBV6-2/TRBV6-3 | CASSLVAGTGLYEQYF
TRBV30 | CAWSLAGGRDTQYF
TRBV15 | CATSRDMGSIGDGYTF
TRBV3-1 | CASSQVANTGELFF
TRBV6-5 | CASSYELTGISQETQYF
TRBV5-5 | CASSAQGYSNQPQHF
TRBV7-6 | CASSLVSKVNRGQETQYF
TRBV29-1 | CSVEGQGAQAYGYTF